The sequence of this TCR beta chain was determined in a study of blood T cell repertoires in COVID-19. Study information: Both acute and convalescent COVID-19 samples were obtained from the United States, Italy and Spain.

Germline V lookup: CDR1 LNHDA, CDR2 SQIVND (reference sequence). The V end lost 7 bases, the J end lost 6 bases, and 16 bases lay between the germline ends. This CDR3 comprises 15 residues. The table came from immunoSEQ multiplex PCR; TCRdb's copy has only in-frame clones and leaves some out. Of about 75,000 clones listed, about 87% are singletons. The chain employs TRBV19 and TRBJ1-6; possible D gene TRBD1, 6 bases. The sequence derives from a human donor in a cohort sampled during active COVID-19. Material: peripheral blood. The chain's CDR3 is CASNTGTRSNSPLHF. For the CDR3, the DNA is TGTGCCAGTAACACCGGGACAAGGTCTAATTCACCCCTCCACTTT.